The rows below give T cell receptor beta chains drawn from one sample of a study of Ad26.COV2.S vaccination and SARS-CoV-2 variants. The assay was immunoSEQ multiplex PCR, and TCRdb's table has in-frame clones only and misses some. The sample carries roughly 380,000 clones, approximately 90% recorded once. Sequenced material: peripheral blood, taken in a trial of Ad26.COV2.S vaccine versus placebo. The receptors come from a person between 18 and 59 years old who received the Ad26.COV2.S COVID-19 vaccine or a placebo. CDR3s include the opening cysteine and the closing phenylalanine or tryptophan. The D gene is left open where the match is weak. Only part of the rows carry a size: once, few, many, or a class if the clone is expanded.

V	size	J	D	DNA	CDR3
TRBV7-9	NA	TRBJ2-2	NA	TGTGCCAGCAGCCCACCGGGTAGGGGCGGGACCGGGGAGCTGTTTTTT	CASSPPGRGGTGELFF
TRBV7-2	few	TRBJ2-5	NA	TGTGCCAGCAGCTTAGTACCCAAGCGGACCCAGTACTTC	CASSLVPKRTQYF
TRBV28	once	TRBJ2-1	NA	TGTGCCAGCAGGGATAAAAATGAGCAGTTCTTC	CASRDKNEQFF
TRBV10-3	NA	TRBJ2-7	TRBD1	TGTGCCATCAGTGTTCTGACAGGGGCTGGAGAGCAGTACTTC	CAISVLTGAGEQYF
TRBV19	once	TRBJ2-4	NA	TGTGCCAGTAGTATCCCGGGGGTCGGAAACATTCAGTACTTC	CASSIPGVGNIQYF
TRBV6-5	NA	TRBJ1-2	NA	TGTGCCAGCAGCCGACGGTCGGATGGCTACACCTTC	CASSRRSDGYTF
TRBV9	NA	TRBJ2-7	NA	TGTGCCAGCAGCCCAATGCGGTCCCCCTACGAGCAGTACTTC	CASSPMRSPYEQYF
TRBV12-5	NA	TRBJ1-4	NA	TGTGCTAGTGGTCTTCACCGAAGCGAAAAACTGTTTTTT	CASGLHRSEKLFF
TRBV9	NA	TRBJ2-7	TRBD1	TGTGCCAGCAGCATCGGGACAGGGGGCTACGAGCAGTACTTC	CASSIGTGGYEQYF
TRBV7-2	NA	TRBJ2-3	TRBD2	TGTGCCAGCAGCTCTACTAGCGGCACAGATACGCAGTATTTT	CASSSTSGTDTQYF
TRBV6-2/TRBV6-3	NA	TRBJ2-6	NA	TGTGCCAGCAGCCCCGGGCAGCCTGGGGCCAACGTCCTGACTTTC	CASSPGQPGANVLTF
TRBV6-2/TRBV6-3	NA	TRBJ1-1	NA	TGTGCCAGCAGCCAATGGGGGGTAATGAACACTGAAGCTTTCTTT	CASSQWGVMNTEAFF
TRBV11-1	NA	TRBJ1-1	NA	TGTGCCAGCAGCTTACAGTTCAGGGGTACTGAAGCTTTCTTT	CASSLQFRGTEAFF
TRBV7-2	NA	TRBJ2-1	NA	TGTGCCAGCAGCGCCCTAAGAAATGAGCAGTTCTTC	CASSALRNEQFF
TRBV2	NA	TRBJ1-3	TRBD1	TGTGCCAGCAGTCCAAGACAGGGCCACTCTGGAAACACCATATATTTT	CASSPRQGHSGNTIYF
TRBV24-1	NA	TRBJ2-1	NA	TGTGCCACCAGTGATCTTCGACGGAACAATGAGCAGTTCTTC	CATSDLRRNNEQFF
TRBV18	NA	TRBJ2-1	TRBD2	TGTGCCAGCAGGGAGGGGCACGATCTATCCTACAATGAGCAGTTCTTC	CASREGHDLSYNEQFF
TRBV7-2	NA	TRBJ2-3	TRBD2	TGTGCCAGCAGCTTAAGACTAGCGGGGGGGGCAGATACGCAGTATTTT	CASSLRLAGGADTQYF
TRBV2	NA	TRBJ1-2	TRBD1	TGTGCCAGCAGCGGTGGGGACAGGGGCTATGGCTACACCTTC	CASSGGDRGYGYTF
TRBV5-4	NA	TRBJ1-4	TRBD1	TGTGCCAGCAGCCTGGACAGGGGGGAGAATGAAAAACTGTTTTTT	CASSLDRGENEKLFF
TRBV9	NA	TRBJ2-3	TRBD2	TGTGCCAGCAGTAGGACTGGACTAGCGGGGGGAGATACGCAGTATTTT	CASSRTGLAGGDTQYF
TRBV11-2	NA	TRBJ2-7	TRBD1	TGTGCCAGCAGGGGCGGACAGGGGAGGGGATACGAGCAGTACTTC	CASRGGQGRGYEQYF
TRBV11-2	NA	TRBJ2-3	TRBD2	TGTGCCAGCAGCCCCGGGGGGTTGGTAGGTACGCAGTATTTT	CASSPGGLVGTQYF
TRBV29-1	few	TRBJ2-1	NA	TGCAGCGTTGTCATTAAGAACTGGAATGAGCAGTTCTTC	CSVVIKNWNEQFF
TRBV7-2	NA	TRBJ1-3	NA	TGTGCCAGCAGCACTGGGGAGCCTCAATATTTGATCCCTGGAAACACCATATATTTT	CASSTGEPQYLIPGNTIYF
TRBV15	once	TRBJ2-7	NA	TGTGCCACCAGCAGAGATCGCAGCTACGAGCAGTACTTC	CATSRDRSYEQYF
TRBV2	once	TRBJ1-6	TRBD1	TGTGCCAGCAGTTCAGGGGGCATCGGGGATTCACCCCTCCACTTT	CASSSGGIGDSPLHF
TRBV5-1	NA	TRBJ1-3	NA	TGCGCCAGCAGCATGAGCTCTGGAAACACCATATATTTT	CASSMSSGNTIYF
TRBV5-8	NA	TRBJ1-5	NA	TGTGCCAGCAGCTGGGAGGCGGGCAATCAGCCCCAGCATTTT	CASSWEAGNQPQHF
TRBV13	NA	TRBJ2-2	NA	TGTGCCAGCAGCTTATCCCGACCCACCGGGGAGCTGTTTTTT	CASSLSRPTGELFF
TRBV10-3	NA	TRBJ2-3	TRBD1	TGTGCCATCAGCCCCGGACAGGGGGATACAGATACGCAGTATTTT	CAISPGQGDTDTQYF
TRBV4-3	NA	TRBJ2-1	NA	TGCGCCAGCAGCCAAGTCGCCCGGGACCGTTACAATGAGCAGTTCTTC	CASSQVARDRYNEQFF
TRBV28	NA	TRBJ2-7	TRBD1	TGTGCCGGACTCCGTTGGGACAGCGTCTACCCCTCTACCGAGCAGTACTTC	CAGLRWDSVYPSTEQYF
TRBV3-1/TRBV3-2	NA	TRBJ2-5	TRBD2	TGTGCCAGCAGCCGGACTAGTGACCAAGAGACCCAGTACTTC	CASSRTSDQETQYF
TRBV9	NA	TRBJ1-1	NA	TGTGCCAGCAGCGGTTGGGAGGCCACTGAAGCTTTCTTT	CASSGWEATEAFF
TRBV7-2	NA	TRBJ2-5	NA	TGTGCCAGCAGCTTAGCGTTAAGAAGCCAAGAGACCCAGTACTTC	CASSLALRSQETQYF
TRBV5-1	NA	TRBJ1-1	NA	TGCGCCACCCGGCAGGGGCAAGGCACTGAAGCTTTCTTT	CATRQGQGTEAFF
TRBV4-2	NA	TRBJ1-4	NA	TGTGCCAGCAGCCAAGAAAGGGAAAAACTGTTTTTT	CASSQEREKLFF
TRBV7-3	NA	TRBJ2-1	TRBD1	TGTGCCAGCAGTCTCAAGGGACAGGCCCTCTACAATGAGCAGTTCTTC	CASSLKGQALYNEQFF
TRBV11-2	NA	TRBJ1-3	NA	TGTGCCAGCAGCTTAGTTAGCTCTGGAAACACCATATATTTT	CASSLVSSGNTIYF
TRBV5-1	NA	TRBJ1-2	NA	TGCGCCAGCAGCTTGGGGCCAGGGGCGGGAGGTGGCTACACCTTC	CASSLGPGAGGGYTF
TRBV7-2	NA	TRBJ2-5	TRBD2	TGTGCCAGCAGCGCCCGGGCTAGCGGGGGCCAAGAGACCCAGTACTTC	CASSARASGGQETQYF
TRBV6-5	NA	TRBJ2-5	NA	TGTGCCAGCAGTTATGGAGAGACCCAGTACTTC	CASSYGETQYF
TRBV7-2	NA	TRBJ1-6	NA	TGTGCCAGCAGCTTAGCTCCTTATGCCGGACACGAAAGGTCACCCCTCCACTTT	CASSLAPYAGHERSPLHF
TRBV3-1/TRBV3-2	once	TRBJ2-5	NA	TGTGCCAGCAGCCAAGGTGGGACCCAGTACTTC	CASSQGGTQYF
TRBV9	NA	TRBJ1-1	TRBD1	TGTGCCAGCAGCGGGACAGGGGGGAACACTGAAGCTTTCTTT	CASSGTGGNTEAFF
TRBV4-1	few	TRBJ1-3	NA	TGCGCCAGCAGCCCCCGCCTCGACAGCAGAAACACCATATATTTT	CASSPRLDSRNTIYF
TRBV7-2	NA	TRBJ2-3	TRBD2	TGTGCCAGCAGCTCACTAGCGGGGGGGCTTGGCACAGATACGCAGTATTTT	CASSSLAGGLGTDTQYF
TRBV30	NA	TRBJ2-2	TRBD1	TGTGCCTGGAGGGCACTACAGGGGGCCGGGGAGCTGTTTTTT	CAWRALQGAGELFF
TRBV23-1	NA	TRBJ1-5	NA	TGCGCCAGCAGCTTTGACTACTTGGACAGTTATAGCAATCAGCCCCAGCATTTT	CASSFDYLDSYSNQPQHF
TRBV3-1/TRBV3-2	once	TRBJ2-4	TRBD2	TGTGCCAGCAGCCAAGTTTTAACTAGCGGGGGTTTAGCCAAAAACATTCAGTACTTC	CASSQVLTSGGLAKNIQYF
TRBV18	NA	TRBJ2-5	NA	TGTGCCAGCTCACCCGGCCCAACCTTGCGGGAGACCCAGTACTTC	CASSPGPTLRETQYF
TRBV3-1/TRBV3-2	NA	TRBJ1-2	NA	TGTGCCAGCAGCCAAGATTTCTCTGGGAACTATGGCTACACCTTC	CASSQDFSGNYGYTF
TRBV5-8	medium-sized	TRBJ2-4	NA	TGTGCCAGCAGCTTGGCAGGGGGGTCGGCCAAAAACATTCAGTACTTC	CASSLAGGSAKNIQYF
TRBV23-1	NA	TRBJ1-2	NA	TGCGCCAGCAGTCAAGCGTTCAACTATGGCTACACCTTC	CASSQAFNYGYTF
TRBV7-2	NA	TRBJ1-2	NA	TGTGCCAGCAGCTCCGGGACAAACCTTTATGGCTACACCTTC	CASSSGTNLYGYTF
TRBV2	NA	TRBJ2-3	NA	TGTGCCAGCATTTGGGGTTTAAGACCAGATACGCAGTATTTT	CASIWGLRPDTQYF
TRBV5-1	NA	TRBJ1-1	NA	TGCGCCAGCAGCTTGGATGGTATGAACACTGAAGCTTTCTTT	CASSLDGMNTEAFF
TRBV4-1	NA	TRBJ2-7	NA	TGCGCCAGCAGCCAAGATGGACGTTTCAACGAGCAGTACTTC	CASSQDGRFNEQYF